Following are 22 T cell receptor beta chains from one sample sequenced in a study of blood T cell repertoires in COVID-19. The method was immunoSEQ multiplex PCR; TCRdb's version includes in-frame clones alone and lacks a portion of them. The table records some 75,000 clones, about 88% of them present only once. The sequencing sample was made of peripheral blood. These receptors all come from a man between 65 and 80 years old with active or convalescent COVID-19.

The gene calls are TRBV27 and TRBJ1-6, with D maybe TRBD1 (5 bases). Trimming took off 6 bases at V and 12 bases at J, with 12 bases between the two ends. Germline CDR1 reads MNHEY; CDR2 reads SMNVEV (reference sequence). The CDR3 has 12 residues. Here the CDR3 reads CASSAPGGPLHF. The CDR3 region has the DNA TGTGCCAGCAGCGCCCCGGGGGGACCCCTCCACTTT.

This clone was counted only a few times. The chain uses TRBV7-3 and TRBJ2-1, with D uncertain. The germline gives CDR1 SGHTA, CDR2 FQGTGA. V lost 1 base to trimming and J lost 2 bases, with 3 bases between them. The CDR3 covers 13 residues. The CDR3: CASSLNTYNEQFF. In DNA form, the CDR3 reads TGTGCCAGCAGCTTAAACACCTACAATGAGCAGTTCTTC.

This rearrangement joins TRBV27 to TRBJ2-1, with D possibly TRBD2 on 6 matching bases. V dropped 5 bases and J dropped 7 bases, with 18 bases sitting between them. CDR3 length: 15 residues. CDR1 and CDR2 from the germline V gene are MNHEY and SMNVEV (reference sequence). The chain's CDR3 is CASSQGAQRVNEQFF. The CDR3 DNA sequence: TGTGCCAGCAGTCAAGGGGCCCAGCGGGTAAATGAGCAGTTCTTC.

The chain is built from TRBV18 and TRBJ1-2, with 7 bases fitting TRBD1. After removal of 2 bases from V and 2 bases from J, the junction contained 5 bases not matched to a gene. The CDR3 spans 15 residues. CDR1 KGHSH and CDR2 LQKENI come from the germline V gene. CDR3 residues: CASSPVETGNYGYTF. Written as DNA, the CDR3 is TGTGCCAGCTCACCAGTAGAGACAGGGAACTATGGCTACACCTTC.

This clone was detected once. The rearrangement uses TRBV27 and TRBJ2-3; tentatively, D is TRBD2 (6 bases). Trimming stripped 10 bases from V and 2 bases from J, with 25 bases between. CDR3 length equals 17 residues. Germline V lookup: CDR1 MNHEY, CDR2 SMNVEV (reference sequence). The DNA for the CDR3 is TGTGCCAACCGGGAGTATGACGGAATAGACTTCACAGATACGCAGTATTTT. Encoded protein: CANREYDGIDFTDTQYF.

The chain employs TRBV30 and TRBJ2-3, with TRBD2 matching 9 bases. Germline CDR1 reads GTSNPN; CDR2 reads SVGIG (reference sequence). Germline trimming cut 6 bases from V and 1 base from J; bases unmatched to any gene: 8. The CDR3 runs to 15 residues. This chain's CDR3 is CACQPRGRGTDTQYF. The CDR3 DNA reads as TGTGCCTGTCAACCTCGCGGGAGGGGCACAGATACGCAGTATTTT.

The rearrangement joins TRBV20-1 to TRBJ2-7, with 7 bases aligning to TRBD1. The CDR3 contains 11 residues. In germline, CDR1 is DFQATT, CDR2 SNEGSKA (reference sequence). Germline trimming cut 5 bases from V and 9 bases from J; bases unmatched to any gene: 7. In DNA, the CDR3 is TGCAGTGCTCAACAGGGGCCGCGGCAGTACTTC. Residues: CSAQQGPRQYF.

The gene calls are TRBV5-6 and TRBJ2-3, with TRBD2 as a possible D gene (6 bases). The CDR3 totals 17 residues. Germline CDR1 and CDR2: SGHDT and YYEEEE. Trimming cost V 1 base and J 6 bases, with 21 bases left between them. In nucleotides, the CDR3 is TGTGCCAGCAGCTTGTGGTCCAGCGTCGGGAGCTTGGATACGCAGTATTTT. The encoded protein is CASSLWSSVGSLDTQYF.

This chain uses TRBV13 with TRBJ2-7; D may be TRBD2 (6 bases). Germline lookup yields CDR1 PRHDT and CDR2 FYEKMQ (reference sequence). The CDR3 totals 14 residues. V lost 5 bases, J lost 3 bases, and 14 bases lay in between. This chain's CDR3 is CASSRSRGSYEQYF. For the CDR3, the DNA is TGTGCCAGCAGCCGGAGTCGGGGGAGCTACGAGCAGTACTTC.

The rearrangement links TRBV6-2 or TRBV6-3 to TRBJ1-4, with D tentatively TRBD1 (6 bases). Per germline, CDR1 MNHEY and CDR2 SVGEGT. The CDR3 sequence is 15 residues long. V was shortened by 6 bases and J by 8 bases, with 19 bases between the two germline ends. In nucleotides, the CDR3 is TGTGCCAGCAGCTCCTCCGGGGCAGGGGAGGAAAAACTGTTTTTT. Translation: CASSSSGAGEEKLFF.

The CDR3 DNA follows: TGTGCCAGCAGCACAGCGGGAGGCCGCTACAATGAGCAGTTCTTC. It encodes CASSTAGGRYNEQFF. The chain combines TRBV27 with TRBJ2-1; 9 bases align to TRBD2. Germline V gene data show CDR1 as MNHEY and CDR2 as SMNVEV (reference sequence). This CDR3 has 15 residues. V lost 6 bases, J lost 3 bases, and 6 bases stayed unmatched.

The rearrangement links TRBV5-6 to TRBJ1-2; D might be TRBD1 (5 bases). V shed 4 bases and J shed 4 bases, with 14 bases lying between them. Germline loops: CDR1 SGHDT, CDR2 YYEEEE. The CDR3 is 14 residues long. The CDR3 DNA reads TGTGCCAGCAGCCCTCGGGCCGGGGGCTATGGCTACACCTTC. Translated: CASSPRAGGYGYTF.

The chain links TRBV2 to TRBJ2-7, with TRBD1 identical over 8 bases. The trim removed 2 bases at V and 6 bases at J, leaving 3 bases unmatched. The CDR3 consists of 13 residues. Germline V CDR1 and CDR2: SNHLY, FYNNEI. As DNA, the CDR3 is TGTGCCAGCAGTGAACAGGGGGCGGCCGAGCAGTACTTC. It specifies CASSEQGAAEQYF.

V and J are TRBV12-3 or TRBV12-4 and TRBJ2-7; no clear D. This CDR3 is built from 13 residues. The V end lost 8 bases, the J end lost 0 bases, and 11 bases lay between the germline ends. The CDR3 DNA is TGTGCCAGCGCTAGAGCGAGCTCCTACGAGCAGTACTTC. It specifies CASARASSYEQYF.

The chain carries TRBV19 and TRBJ1-2, with TRBD1 matching 9 bases. J was trimmed by 3 bases and V by 6 bases; bases with no gene match: 5. The germline V gene has CDR1 LNHDA and CDR2 SQIVND (reference sequence). CDR3 length equals 14 residues. Here the CDR3 reads CASSATGGDYGYTF. Written as DNA, the CDR3 is TGTGCCAGTAGCGCCACAGGGGGCGACTATGGCTACACCTTC.

The chain couples TRBV10-2 to TRBJ1-5, with TRBD1 identical over 11 bases. This CDR3 comprises 16 residues. Looked up from germline, CDR1 is WSHSY and CDR2 is SAAADI. V shed 4 bases and J 6 bases; nucleotides not matched to a gene: 8. The CDR3 sequence is CASSVSGTGGGQPQHF. CDR3 nucleotides: TGCGCCAGCAGTGTGTCCGGGACAGGGGGTGGTCAGCCCCAGCATTTT.

The V gene is TRBV5-4, the J gene TRBJ2-7, with 8 positions matching TRBD2. V was clipped by 4 bases and J by 0 bases; unmatched bases: 6. This CDR3 contains 15 residues. Germline V gives CDR1 SGHNT, CDR2 YYREEE (reference sequence). Here the CDR3 DNA reads TGTGCCAGCAGCCTCGCCGGGACTAGCTCCTACGAGCAGTACTTC. Amino acids: CASSLAGTSSYEQYF. Drawing the rest from reference TRBV5-4 and TRBJ2-7, the complete variable domain is ETGVTQSPTHLIKTRGQQVTLRCSSQSGHNTVSWYQQALGQGPQFIFQYYREEENGRGNFPPRFSGLQFPNYSSELNVNALELDDSALYLCASSLAGTSSYEQYFGPGTRLTVT.

The count of this clone is one. The chain is built from TRBV6-5 and TRBJ1-1, with D possibly matching TRBD1 (5 bases). V was shortened by 6 bases and J by 0 bases, with 14 bases between the two germline ends. Germline loops: CDR1 MNHEY, CDR2 SVGAGI. This CDR3 comprises 15 residues. The chain's CDR3 is CASRSRDSMNTEAFF. The CDR3 nucleotides are TGTGCCAGCAGGTCGCGTGACAGCATGAACACTGAAGCTTTCTTT.

The rearrangement uses TRBV7-6 and TRBJ2-1; 16 nucleotides align to TRBD2. V shed 5 bases and J 7 bases; nucleotides not matched to a gene: 8. Germline CDR1 and CDR2: SGHVS and FNYEAQ. The CDR3 consists of 17 residues. Here the CDR3 reads CASSPGTSGGALNEQFF. CDR3 nucleotides: TGTGCCAGCAGCCCCGGGACTAGCGGGGGGGCATTGAATGAGCAGTTCTTC.

This clone was counted a few times. The gene calls are TRBV7-9 and TRBJ2-7; D is possibly TRBD2 (6 bases). The CDR3 sequence is 14 residues long. Germline V lookup: CDR1 SEHNR, CDR2 FQNEAQ (reference sequence). Trimming removed 5 bases at V and 4 bases at J, with 15 bases between. This CDR3 reads CASSRERGAYEQYF. In nucleotides, the CDR3 is TGTGCCAGCAGCCGGGAGAGGGGAGCTTACGAGCAGTACTTC.

This CDR3 reads CASSQGGRWGLSGNTIYF. CDR3 nucleotide sequence: TGCGCCAGCAGCCAAGGGGGGCGTTGGGGGCTCTCTGGAAACACCATATATTTT. The rearrangement uses TRBV4-1 and TRBJ1-3; D is perhaps TRBD1 (6 bases). CDR3 size: 18 residues. Trimming cost V 1 base and J 0 bases, with 16 bases left between them. Germline V CDR1 and CDR2: MGHRA, YSYEKL.

V is TRBV2 and J is TRBJ2-1, with a weak D call TRBD2 (5 bases). From germline, CDR1 is SNHLY and CDR2 FYNNEI. The CDR3 is made up of 14 amino acids. Trimming took off 4 bases at V and 6 bases at J, with 13 bases between the two ends. CDR3 DNA sequence: TGTGCCAGCAGTGGAGGGAGTTATCGCAATGAGCAGTTCTTC. Amino acids: CASSGGSYRNEQFF.